A single sample gave rise to the 3 T cell receptor beta chains below, sequenced in a study of T cells during gluten challenge in celiac disease. Cells were tetramer-binding CD4+ effector-memory gut-homing T cells. Each cell's paired alpha and beta chains came from three nested multiplex PCRs covering all V genes. TCRdb fed the single-cell sequencing reads into MiXCR, producing one record per CDR3 protein. Of under 400 distinct CDR3 sequences in the sample, roughly 25% are singletons; the top ten hold 46%. Specimen: gluten-specific CD4+ T cells sorted from blood using tetramers, collected at baseline or on day 6, 14 or 28 of gluten challenge (not recorded which). The receptor source for this set is a female donor with celiac disease.

This clonotype appeared a few times. The J gene is TRBJ1-5, the V gene TRBV20-1; D is perhaps TRBD1 (5 bases). The V end lost 5 bases, the J end lost 0 bases, and 8 bases lay between the germline ends. Germline assignment: CDR1 DFQATT and CDR2 SNEGSKA (reference sequence). CDR3 size: 13 residues. DNA of the CDR3: TGCAGTGCTCGGCAGGGTAGCAATCAGCCCCAGCATTTT. Protein: CSARQGSNQPQHF.

This clonotype is termed hyperexpanded (1% or more). The chain recombines TRBV4-3 with TRBJ2-1; the match to TRBD2 covers 11 bases. J lost 3 bases, V lost 3 bases, and 4 bases had no gene match. This CDR3 region has 16 residues. Germline V lookup: CDR1 LGHNA, CDR2 YSLEER. The DNA for the CDR3 is TGCGCCAGCAGCCACCTACTAGCGGGGGACTACAATGAGCAGTTCTTC. Protein product: CASSHLLAGDYNEQFF.

This clonotype showed up just a few times. The V gene is TRBV29-1, the J gene TRBJ2-5; no reliable D call. Germline CDR1 reads SQVTM; CDR2 reads ANQGSEA. Deletions cut 4 bases from V and 5 bases from J, with 14 bases between. The CDR3 totals 13 residues. The CDR3 loop reads CSVGGAFGETQYF. The CDR3 DNA is TGCAGCGTTGGAGGTGCTTTCGGGGAGACCCAGTACTTC.